These 32 T cell receptor beta chains were all obtained from the same sample, sequenced in a study of shared clonotypes between healthy human individuals. The table came from immunoSEQ multiplex PCR; TCRdb's copy has only in-frame clones and leaves some out. The table records some 980,000 clones, approximately 80% of them present only once. Sequencing was carried out using memory CD4+ T cells sorted from blood. Subset: CD45RA-negative fraction. The receptors stem from a man aged 18 to 35 in good health.

DNA of the CDR3: TGCAGCGGACAGGGGGCGAGGCAAAAAGCTTTCTTT. Its translation is CSGQGARQKAFF. The V call is TRBV29-1, the J call TRBJ1-1, with TRBD1 matching over 10 bases. This CDR3 spans 12 amino acids. Looked up from germline, CDR1 is SQVTM and CDR2 is ANQGSEA. V was clipped by 7 bases and J by 9 bases; unmatched bases: 8.

This clone was picked up a small number of times. The gene calls are TRBV13 and TRBJ2-5; 14 positions agree with TRBD2. The CDR3 is 18 residues long. V gave up 5 bases and J gave up 5 bases; unmatched junction bases: 13. In germline, CDR1 is PRHDT, CDR2 FYEKMQ (reference sequence). The CDR3 is CASSRGTSGRRGWETQYF. DNA of the CDR3: TGTGCCAGCAGCCGCGGGACTAGCGGGAGAAGGGGTTGGGAGACCCAGTACTTC. The whole variable domain, remainder taken from reference TRBV13 and TRBJ2-5, is AAGVIQSPRHLIKEKRETATLKCYPIPRHDTVYWYQQGPGQDPQFLISFYEKMQSDKGSIPDRFSAQQFSDYHSELNMSSLELGDSALYFCASSRGTSGRRGWETQYFGPGTRLLVL.

There are a few counts of this clone. The CDR3 loop is CASSSTGRVGEQYF. CDR3 in DNA: TGTGCCAGCAGCTCGACCGGGCGAGTGGGCGAGCAGTACTTC. J is TRBJ2-7 and V is TRBV7-2; D remains unclear. The V end was cut by 4 bases, the J end by 6 bases, with 16 bases between. This CDR3 has 14 amino acids. Germline V lookup: CDR1 SGHTA, CDR2 FQGNSA.

CDR3 bases: TGCGCCAGCAGCGGCTGGGGGACAGGGCGAGAGACCCAGTACTTC. This gives the protein CASSGWGTGRETQYF. V usage is TRBV5-1 and J usage is TRBJ2-5, with 9 bases that match TRBD1. Germline assignment: CDR1 SGHRS and CDR2 YFSETQ. The CDR3 extends over 15 amino acids. The V segment lost 4 bases and the J segment 4 bases; nucleotides outside the gene matches: 8.

The chain employs TRBV29-1 and TRBJ2-7, with a weak D call TRBD2 (5 bases). V lost 2 bases and J lost 5, with 13 bases in between. CDR1 is SQVTM and CDR2 is ANQGSEA in the germline V gene. CDR3 length: 13 amino acids. The CDR3 reads CSVEWSGMNEQYF. The CDR3, as DNA: TGCAGCGTTGAATGGTCCGGGATGAACGAGCAGTACTTC.

The chain uses TRBV18 and TRBJ2-1; 11 bases fit TRBD2. Germline-derived CDR1 and CDR2 are KGHSH and LQKENI. The CDR3 is 16 residues long. Trimming at V came to 3 bases and at J to 2 bases, leaving 3 bases not matched to a gene. Here the CDR3 reads CASSPGLAVPYNEQFF. The CDR3, as DNA: TGTGCCAGCTCACCGGGACTAGCGGTACCCTACAATGAGCAGTTCTTC.

Details on this clone: Other DNA sequences in this sample translate to the same CDR3. The rearrangement uses TRBV20-1 and TRBJ2-7, with D perhaps TRBD1 (5 bases). The CDR3 covers 11 residues. The germline V gene has CDR1 DFQATT and CDR2 SNEGSKA (reference sequence). Trimming shortened V by 5 bases and J by 4 bases, and 9 bases separated the two germline ends. The CDR3 spells CSALDSYEQYF. CDR3 coding DNA: TGCAGTGCTCTAGACAGTTACGAGCAGTACTTC.

The chain uses TRBV25-1 and TRBJ2-1; 7 bases are shared with TRBD2. This CDR3 spans 15 amino acids. Germline loops: CDR1 MGHDK, CDR2 SYGVNS. V trimming: 2 bases; J trimming: 4 bases; junction bases outside the gene matches: 5. CDR3 loop: CASSEASGPYNEQFF. CDR3 in DNA: TGTGCCAGCAGTGAAGCTAGCGGTCCATACAATGAGCAGTTCTTC.

The V call is TRBV2, the J call TRBJ2-2; D may be TRBD2 (6 bases). The germline V and J ends were trimmed by 5 bases and 8 bases, with 12 bases remaining between them. Looked up from germline, CDR1 is SNHLY and CDR2 is FYNNEI. This CDR3 region has 13 residues. Here the CDR3 reads CASSNLATGELFF. Written as DNA, the CDR3 is TGTGCCAGCAGTAACCTAGCGACTGGGGAGCTGTTTTTT.

The V call is TRBV9, the J call TRBJ2-3; D is possibly TRBD2 (6 bases). Trimming pared 4 bases from V and 2 bases from J, leaving 23 bases between. The CDR3 length is 18 residues. Per the germline V gene, CDR1 is SGDLS and CDR2 is YYNGEE. This CDR3 is CASSPPRGSLALTDTQYF. CDR3 nucleotide sequence: TGTGCCAGCAGCCCCCCCCGGGGGAGTCTAGCCCTCACAGATACGCAGTATTTT.

This rearrangement joins TRBV19 to TRBJ2-5; TRBD1 matches 9 bases. The V and J ends lost 6 bases and 2 bases, in that order; junction bases with no gene match: 10. Germline V gene data show CDR1 as LNHDA and CDR2 as SQIVND (reference sequence). The CDR3 totals 16 residues. CDR3 DNA: TGTGCCAGTAGCGTGGCGGGACAGGGAAAACAAGAGACCCAGTACTTC. It encodes CASSVAGQGKQETQYF.

V is TRBV11-2 and J is TRBJ2-6; 12 bases fit TRBD2. The J segment lost 0 bases and the V segment lost 3 bases, leaving 3 bases of the junction unmatched. Germline V gene sequence: CDR1 SGHAT, CDR2 FQNNGV. The CDR3 spans 18 residues. CDR3 protein: CASSLLAGGSSGANVLTF. The CDR3 DNA is TGTGCCAGCAGCTTGCTAGCGGGGGGGTCCTCTGGGGCCAACGTCCTGACTTTC.

The V call is TRBV10-2, the J call TRBJ1-6, with 10 bases aligning to TRBD1. Losses at the gene ends were 2 bases for V and 11 bases for J; bases not matched to a gene: 0. The CDR3 runs to 13 residues. CDR1 and CDR2 (germline): WSHSY, SAAADI. The CDR3 DNA is TGCGCCAGCAGTGAGGGGACAGGGGCACCCCTCCACTTT. Its translation: CASSEGTGAPLHF.

The chain uses TRBV18 and TRBJ1-2; D remains ambiguous. The CDR3 totals 14 residues. Trimming left V 3 bases short and J 6 bases short, with 14 bases between. Germline CDR1 is KGHSH and CDR2 is LQKENI. CDR3 sequence (DNA): TGTGCCAGCTCACCGGAGGGAACAGCCCATGGCTACACCTTC. Its protein product is CASSPEGTAHGYTF.

A single count supports this clone. V and J are TRBV6-1 and TRBJ2-7; D remains unclear. This CDR3 is built from 14 residues. CDR1 MNHNS and CDR2 SASEGT come from the germline V gene. V dropped 3 bases and J dropped 4 bases, with 13 bases sitting between them. DNA for the CDR3: TGTGCCAGCAGTGAGATCATCACCCTGTACGAGCAGTACTTC. It translates to CASSEIITLYEQYF.

The CDR3 DNA is TGTGCCAGCTCTCTAGCGGGAGCCGATACGCAGTATTTT. Residues: CASSLAGADTQYF. This sequence joins TRBV6-1 and TRBJ2-3; 10 bases agree with TRBD2. Germline V gene lookup returns CDR1 MNHNS and CDR2 SASEGT. J was trimmed by 6 bases and V by 8 bases; bases with no gene match: 5. This CDR3 spans 13 amino acids.

The chain recombines TRBV9 with TRBJ1-6; the match to TRBD1 covers 8 bases. V shed 3 bases, J shed 8 bases, and the junction held 13 bases outside the gene matches. The germline V gene encodes CDR1 SGDLS and CDR2 YYNGEE. CDR3 length: 17 amino acids. Here the CDR3 DNA reads TGTGCCAGCAGCGCAGTAAACCGGACAGGGAAATATTCACCCCTCCACTTT. Amino acids: CASSAVNRTGKYSPLHF.

Only one count was recorded for this clone. The genes are TRBV7-2 and TRBJ2-1; 9 positions agree with TRBD2. V gave up 2 bases and J gave up 9 bases; unmatched junction bases: 5. CDR1 and CDR2 from the germline V gene are SGHTA and FQGNSA. This CDR3 region has 14 residues. The CDR3 sequence is CASSLSSGVGEQFF. DNA of the CDR3: TGTGCCAGCAGCTTATCTAGCGGGGTGGGTGAGCAGTTCTTC.

This clone was picked up a small number of times. The sample carries other DNA sequences with the same CDR3. The chain links TRBV28 to TRBJ1-5; TRBD1 matches at 7 bases. V dropped 2 bases and J dropped 2; count of bases not matched to a gene: 3. The CDR3 contains 15 residues. In germline, CDR1 is MDHEN, CDR2 SYDVKM. In nucleotides, the CDR3 is TGTGCCAGCAGTTTACAGGGGGGGGGCAATCAGCCCCAGCATTTT. Amino acids: CASSLQGGGNQPQHF.

The V and J genes are TRBV7-2 and TRBJ1-6, with D unclear. Per germline, CDR1 SGHTA and CDR2 FQGNSA. This CDR3 spans 15 amino acids. Deletions cut 5 bases from V and 9 bases from J, with 17 bases between. CDR3 DNA: TGTGCCAGCAGCACCAAGACACCGTATGGTTCACCCCTCCACTTT. It specifies CASSTKTPYGSPLHF.

The chain combines TRBV27 with TRBJ1-3, with D unresolved. Trimming took off 6 bases at V and 0 bases at J, with 9 bases between the two ends. Germline V gene sequence: CDR1 MNHEY, CDR2 SMNVEV (reference sequence). This CDR3 is 14 amino acids long. The CDR3 nucleotides are TGTGCCAGCAGGCCGGATATCTCTGGAAACACCATATATTTT. It specifies CASRPDISGNTIYF.

The chain uses TRBV18 and TRBJ1-2; the D gene is possibly TRBD1 (6 bases). V was trimmed by 5 bases and J by 3 bases, leaving 13 bases between them. Germline CDR1 KGHSH, CDR2 LQKENI. There are 14 residues in the CDR3. The CDR3 here is CASSTTGVYYGYTF. CDR3 sequence (DNA): TGTGCCAGCTCAACGACAGGCGTTTACTATGGCTACACCTTC.

The chain has TRBV14 and TRBJ2-1; D is tentatively TRBD1 or TRBD2 (5 bases each). The germline V gene has CDR1 SGHDN and CDR2 FVKESK. This CDR3 contains 15 residues. V lost 5 bases and J 3 bases, leaving 14 bases between the germline ends. CDR3 bases: TGTGCCAGCAGCAAAGGGACGCTAGTCTACAATGAGCAGTTCTTC. Translation: CASSKGTLVYNEQFF.

The chain employs TRBV5-5 and TRBJ1-3; no clear D gene. Trimming left V 5 bases short and J 2 bases short, with 11 bases between. CDR1 is SGHKS, CDR2 YYEKEE, per germline (reference sequence). The CDR3 spans 14 residues. The DNA for the CDR3 is TGTGCCAGCAGGAACTTAGGTGCTGGAAACACCATATATTTT. Translating it yields CASRNLGAGNTIYF.

This clone was found once. Other nucleotide sequences in the sample specify the same CDR3. This chain joins TRBV2 and TRBJ2-5, with D perhaps TRBD1 (6 bases). There are 12 residues in the CDR3. The germline V gene has CDR1 SNHLY and CDR2 FYNNEI. Trimming removed 7 bases at V and 4 bases at J, with 10 bases between. The CDR3 reads CASKGVGETQYF. CDR3 bases: TGTGCCAGCAAGGGGGTGGGAGAGACCCAGTACTTC.

The chain has TRBV15 and TRBJ1-3; D gene ambiguous. Germline CDR1 and CDR2: LNHNV and YYDKDF (reference sequence). Deletions cut 5 bases from V and 4 bases from J, with 15 bases between. The CDR3 spans 15 residues. CDR3 nucleotides: TGTGCCACCAGCCTCGGGCGGGCGCCGGGAAACACCATATATTTT. It codes for CATSLGRAPGNTIYF.

V is TRBV7-9 and J is TRBJ1-1; 7 bases fit TRBD1. CDR1 is SEHNR, CDR2 FQNEAQ, per germline (reference sequence). V dropped 1 base and J dropped 8; count of bases not matched to a gene: 4. CDR3 size: 13 residues. As DNA, the CDR3 is TGTGCCAGCAGCTTAGGGGACAGCTACGAAGCTTTCTTT. Translating gives CASSLGDSYEAFF.

The V gene is TRBV12-2, the J gene TRBJ2-7; the table's D call, TRBD2, was not checked against the DNA. TRBV12-2 constitutes a pseudogene. The CDR3 sequence is 16 residues long. The CDR3 spells CASRSLCGVIYYEQYF. In DNA, the CDR3 is TGTGCAAGTCGCTCCCTTTGCGGGGTGATTTACTACGAGCAGTACTTC.

This clone was picked up a small number of times. A much larger clone differs from this one at a single base, so this may be a read error. The chain couples TRBV28 to TRBJ1-5, with D perhaps matching TRBD1 (5 bases). This CDR3 region has 13 residues. V was trimmed by 5 bases and J by 1 base, leaving 6 bases between them. Germline V lookup: CDR1 MDHEN, CDR2 SYDVKM. The chain's CDR3 is CASSGGSNQPQHF. DNA for the CDR3: TGTGCCAGCAGTGGGGGGAGCAATCAGCCCCAGCATTTT.

The chain joins TRBV6-1 to TRBJ2-7; a possible D gene is TRBD1 (6 bases). The germline gives CDR1 MNHNS, CDR2 SASEGT. Trimming pared 2 bases from V and 5 bases from J, leaving 13 bases between. The CDR3 totals 14 residues. CDR3 sequence reads: CASSERGHKDEQYF. The CDR3 region has the DNA TGTGCCAGCAGTGAACGGGGACATAAAGACGAGCAGTACTTC.

This clone was found a few times. An end of the junction does not agree with germline; a read error may underlie this. This chain links TRBV4-3 with TRBJ1-1; D uncertain. Germline values: CDR1 LGHNA, CDR2 YSLEER. The CDR3 loop spans 15 amino acids. CDR3 protein: CASSQYVSDHGETFF. CDR3 DNA sequence: TGCGCCAGCAGCCAATACGTTTCCGACCATGGTGAAACTTTCTTT.

V is TRBV30 and J is TRBJ2-7; D is perhaps TRBD2 (5 bases). CDR3 length: 13 amino acids. The germline V gene encodes CDR1 GTSNPN and CDR2 SVGIG (reference sequence). Trimming stripped 2 bases from V and 1 base from J, with 9 bases between. The CDR3 protein is CAWSPGKSYEQYF. CDR3 nucleotides: TGTGCCTGGAGTCCGGGGAAGTCCTACGAGCAGTACTTC.